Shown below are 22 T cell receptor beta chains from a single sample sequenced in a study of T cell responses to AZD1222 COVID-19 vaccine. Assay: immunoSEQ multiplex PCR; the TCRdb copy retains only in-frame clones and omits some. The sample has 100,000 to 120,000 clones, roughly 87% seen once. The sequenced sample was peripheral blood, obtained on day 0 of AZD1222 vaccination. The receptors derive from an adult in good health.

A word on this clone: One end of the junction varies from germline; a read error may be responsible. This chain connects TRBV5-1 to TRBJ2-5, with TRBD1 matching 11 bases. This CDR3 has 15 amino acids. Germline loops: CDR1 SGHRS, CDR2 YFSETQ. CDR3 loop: CASSSMDRGQGTQYF. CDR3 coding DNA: TGCGCCAGCAGCTCGATGGACAGGGGGCAAGGGACCCAGTACTTC.

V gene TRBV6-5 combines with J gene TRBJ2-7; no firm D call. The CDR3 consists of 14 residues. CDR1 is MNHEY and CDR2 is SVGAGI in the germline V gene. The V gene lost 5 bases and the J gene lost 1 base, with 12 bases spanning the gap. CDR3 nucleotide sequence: TGTGCCAGCAGTCCCTACGGTGGTTCCTACGAGCAGTACTTC. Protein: CASSPYGGSYEQYF.

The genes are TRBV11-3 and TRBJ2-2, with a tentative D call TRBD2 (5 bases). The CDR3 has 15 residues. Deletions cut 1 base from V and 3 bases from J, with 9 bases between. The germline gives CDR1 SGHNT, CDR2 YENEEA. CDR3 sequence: CASSLGRWDTGELFF. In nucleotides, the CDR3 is TGTGCCAGCAGCTTAGGGAGGTGGGACACCGGGGAGCTGTTTTTT.

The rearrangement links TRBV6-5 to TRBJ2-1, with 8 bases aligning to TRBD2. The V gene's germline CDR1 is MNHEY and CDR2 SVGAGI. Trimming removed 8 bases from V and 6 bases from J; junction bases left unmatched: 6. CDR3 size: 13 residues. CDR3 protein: CASGERGINEQFF. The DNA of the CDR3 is TGTGCCAGCGGGGAGCGGGGGATCAATGAGCAGTTCTTC.

In nucleotides, the CDR3 is TGTGCCAGCAGAATTACAGGGGGCTATGCCGGCCGGTACACCTTC. Its protein is CASRITGGYAGRYTF. The chain employs TRBV7-2 and TRBJ1-2; 9 bases fit TRBD1. CDR3 size: 15 residues. The junction had 16 bases not matched to a gene; V was cut back by 6 bases and J by 11 bases. The germline V gene has CDR1 SGHTA and CDR2 FQGNSA.

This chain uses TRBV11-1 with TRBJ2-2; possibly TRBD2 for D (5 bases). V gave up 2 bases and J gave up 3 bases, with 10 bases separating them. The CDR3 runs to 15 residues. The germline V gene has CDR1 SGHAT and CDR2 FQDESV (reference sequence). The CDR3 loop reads CASSLLLEDTGELFF. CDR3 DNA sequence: TGTGCCAGCAGCTTACTGTTGGAGGACACCGGGGAGCTGTTTTTT.

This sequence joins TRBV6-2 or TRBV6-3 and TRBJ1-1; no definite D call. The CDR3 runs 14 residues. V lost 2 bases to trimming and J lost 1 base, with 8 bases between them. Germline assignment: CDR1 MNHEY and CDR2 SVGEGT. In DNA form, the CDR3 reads TGTGCCAGCAGTTACACTAACGGGAACACTGAAGCTTTCTTT. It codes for CASSYTNGNTEAFF.

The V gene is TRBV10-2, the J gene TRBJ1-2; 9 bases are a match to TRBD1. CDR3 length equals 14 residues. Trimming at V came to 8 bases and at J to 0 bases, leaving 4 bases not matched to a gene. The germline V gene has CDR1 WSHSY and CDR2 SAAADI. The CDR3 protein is CASGGQGSNYGYTF. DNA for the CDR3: TGCGCCAGCGGGGGACAGGGCTCTAACTATGGCTACACCTTC.

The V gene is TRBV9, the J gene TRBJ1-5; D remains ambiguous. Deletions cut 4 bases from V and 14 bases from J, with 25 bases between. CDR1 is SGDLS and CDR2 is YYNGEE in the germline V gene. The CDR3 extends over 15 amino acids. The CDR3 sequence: CASSPQMGVSSRKHF. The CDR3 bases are TGTGCCAGCAGCCCCCAGATGGGTGTGAGTTCTAGAAAGCATTTT.

The CDR3 bases are TGTGCCAGCTCGTACCGCCTTATATATGGCTACACCTTC. Translated, it gives CASSYRLIYGYTF. The chain has TRBV6-5 and TRBJ1-2; D unresolved. The CDR3 runs 13 residues. Germline lookup yields CDR1 MNHEY and CDR2 SVGAGI. The V and J ends lost 8 bases and 5 bases respectively, with 15 bases between them.

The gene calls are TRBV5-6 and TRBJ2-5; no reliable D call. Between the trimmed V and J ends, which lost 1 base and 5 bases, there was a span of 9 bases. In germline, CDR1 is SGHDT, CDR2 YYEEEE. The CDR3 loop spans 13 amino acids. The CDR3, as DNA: TGTGCCAGCAGCTTGCCTTTTCGGGAGACCCAGTACTTC. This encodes CASSLPFRETQYF.

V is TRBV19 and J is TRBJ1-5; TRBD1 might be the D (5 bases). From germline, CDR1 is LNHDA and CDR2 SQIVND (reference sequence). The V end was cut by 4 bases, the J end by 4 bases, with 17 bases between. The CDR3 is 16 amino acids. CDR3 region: CASSTLLGGVNQPQHF. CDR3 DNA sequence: TGTGCCAGTAGTACCTTACTTGGGGGGGTGAATCAGCCCCAGCATTTT.

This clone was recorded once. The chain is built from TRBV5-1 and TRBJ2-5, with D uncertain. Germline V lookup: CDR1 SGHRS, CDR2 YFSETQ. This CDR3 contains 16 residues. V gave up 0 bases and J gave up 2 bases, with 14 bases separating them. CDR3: CASSLGSAASQETQYF. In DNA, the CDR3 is TGCGCCAGCAGCTTGGGGTCAGCAGCCTCGCAAGAGACCCAGTACTTC.

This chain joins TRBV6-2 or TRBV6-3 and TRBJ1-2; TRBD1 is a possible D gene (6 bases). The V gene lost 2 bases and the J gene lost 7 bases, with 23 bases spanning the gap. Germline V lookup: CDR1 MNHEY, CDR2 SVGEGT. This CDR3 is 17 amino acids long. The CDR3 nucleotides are TGTGCCAGCAGTTACCCAGACCGCAGCAGGGGTCTTCCTGGCTACACCTTC. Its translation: CASSYPDRSRGLPGYTF.

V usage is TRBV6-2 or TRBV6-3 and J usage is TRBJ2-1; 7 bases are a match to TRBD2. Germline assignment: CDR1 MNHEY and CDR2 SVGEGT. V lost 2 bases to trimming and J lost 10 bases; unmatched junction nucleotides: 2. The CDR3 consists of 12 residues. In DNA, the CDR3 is TGTGCCAGCAGTTACCGGACTAGGGAGCAGTTCTTC. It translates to CASSYRTREQFF.

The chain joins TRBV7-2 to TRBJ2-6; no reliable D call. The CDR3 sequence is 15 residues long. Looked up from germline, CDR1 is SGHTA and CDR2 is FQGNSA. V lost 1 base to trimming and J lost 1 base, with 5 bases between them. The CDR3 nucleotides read TGTGCCAGCAGCTTAGTTGGTTCTGGGGCCAACGTCCTGACTTTC. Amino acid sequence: CASSLVGSGANVLTF.

Here the CDR3 reads CASSSGTNQETQYF. For the CDR3, the DNA is TGTGCCAGCAGCTCAGGGACTAACCAAGAGACCCAGTACTTC. This chain links TRBV5-5 with TRBJ2-5; 7 bases map to TRBD2. The ends lost 3 bases at V and 0 bases at J; junction bases unmatched: 2. This CDR3 has 14 residues. The germline gives CDR1 SGHKS, CDR2 YYEKEE (reference sequence).

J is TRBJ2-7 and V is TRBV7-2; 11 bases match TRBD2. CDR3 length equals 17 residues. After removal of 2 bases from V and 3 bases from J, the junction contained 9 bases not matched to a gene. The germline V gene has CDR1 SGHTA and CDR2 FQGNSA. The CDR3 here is CASSLPTSGGPSYEQYF. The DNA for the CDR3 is TGTGCCAGCAGCTTACCTACTAGCGGGGGTCCGAGCTACGAGCAGTACTTC.

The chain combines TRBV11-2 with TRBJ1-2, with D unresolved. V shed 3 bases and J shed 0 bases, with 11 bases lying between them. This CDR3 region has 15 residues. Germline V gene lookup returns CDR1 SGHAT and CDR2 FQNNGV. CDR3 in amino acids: CASSFSYDANYGYTF. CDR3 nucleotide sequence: TGTGCCAGCAGCTTCTCTTATGACGCTAACTATGGCTACACCTTC.

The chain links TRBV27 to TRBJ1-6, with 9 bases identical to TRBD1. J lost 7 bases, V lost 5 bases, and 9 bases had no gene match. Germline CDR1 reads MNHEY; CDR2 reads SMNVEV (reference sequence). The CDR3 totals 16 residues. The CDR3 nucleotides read TGTGCCAGCAGTCTTAAACGGGACAGGGAAAATTCACCCCTCCACTTT. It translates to CASSLKRDRENSPLHF.

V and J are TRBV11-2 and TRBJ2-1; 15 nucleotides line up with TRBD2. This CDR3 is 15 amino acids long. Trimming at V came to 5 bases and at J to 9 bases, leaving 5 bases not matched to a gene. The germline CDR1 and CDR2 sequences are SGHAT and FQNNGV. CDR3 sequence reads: CASSRTSGGASEQFF. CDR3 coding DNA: TGTGCCAGCAGCCGGACTAGCGGGGGGGCGTCTGAGCAGTTCTTC.

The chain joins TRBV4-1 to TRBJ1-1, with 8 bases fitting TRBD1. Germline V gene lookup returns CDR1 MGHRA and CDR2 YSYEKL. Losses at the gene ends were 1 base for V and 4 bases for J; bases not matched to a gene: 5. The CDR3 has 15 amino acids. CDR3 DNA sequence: TGCGCCAGCAGCCAAGGGACAGGGTGGACCACTGAAGCTTTCTTT. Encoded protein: CASSQGTGWTTEAFF.